This T cell receptor (beta chain) was recovered during a study of blood T cell repertoires in COVID-19. CDR1 is SGHKS and CDR2 is YYEKEE in the germline V gene (reference sequence). This CDR3 is built from 13 residues. With 4 bases removed from V and 6 bases from J, the gap between germline ends came to 11 bases. Only in-frame clones appear in the TCRdb table, and some are missing; sequencing was by immunoSEQ multiplex PCR. The table lists 350,000 to 450,000 clones, about 88% of them singletons. The sample consisted of PBMCs or T cells enriched from blood (not recorded which). The receptor comes from a young woman who had been exposed to COVID-19. V gene TRBV5-5 combines with J gene TRBJ2-1; tentatively, D is TRBD1 (6 bases). CDR3 DNA: TGTGCCAGCAGCGTGACAGGTCTCAATGAGCAGTTCTTC. Protein product: CASSVTGLNEQFF.